This T cell receptor (beta chain) was identified during a study of T cell repertoires in ileal Crohn's disease. Study-level information: Patients had a median roughly 8-year disease duration, and under 45% were active smokers.

Assay used: immunoSEQ multiplex PCR; TCRdb lists only in-frame clones, some missing. The sample carries about 16,000 clones, about 92% recorded once. The CDR3 is 15 residues long. V shed 4 bases and J shed 6 bases, with 18 bases lying between them. Germline-derived CDR1 and CDR2 are SGHVS and FQNEAQ. The chain joins TRBV7-8 to TRBJ1-1, with no clear D. This receptor was identified in an adult with Crohn's disease. Sequenced input: ileal tissue. The CDR3, as DNA: TGTGCCAGCAGCTACCGAGAAGAGGGCGACGCTGAAGCTTTCTTT. The encoded protein is CASSYREEGDAEAFF.